This record covers a single TCR beta chain. What this receptor recognizes is not known. Base qualities are not provided; no much larger clone lies one nucleotide away. The data are from a study of control samples from healthy donors and cancer patients (TCRdb year 2020). Preparation of the library involved the immunoSEQ multiplex PCR assay. Drawn from immuneACCESS, this table holds only the in-frame rearrangements with V and J called that TCRdb kept. Clones are partly lost; checked studies trace under half to an unresolved V gene and leave the rest unexplained. The sample records under 85,000 clones, roughly 82% of which are singletons. Clones ranked in the top ten supply 2.5% to 3% of the sample. V has 7 bases trimmed and J has 5 bases trimmed; junction bases matching no gene number 12. As encoded in the germline V gene (reference sequence), CDR1 is LNHDA while CDR2 is SQIVND. The CDR3 numbers 16 residues from cysteine through phenylalanine. Only CDR3 DNA remains: 48 bases, in frame from the first base.

The receptor's source is a woman aged 50 to 60 with lung cancer. This chain joins TRBV19 to TRBJ1-1, and TRBD1 aligns with 11 junction nucleotides. Sequencing was performed on PBMCs. The CDR3 sequence is CASNTSPGQGETEAFF. The sequence in DNA is TGTGCCAGTAATACTTCACCGGGACAGGGGGAAACTGAAGCTTTCTTT.